Listed below are T cell receptor beta chains from one sample, sequenced in a study of shared clonotypes between healthy human individuals. Generated by immunoSEQ multiplex PCR, the TCRdb table keeps only in-frame clones and is missing some. The sample holds over a million clones, approximately 80% seen once. The source material was memory CD4+ T cells from PBMCs. The receptors stem from a man younger than 35 in good health. Some clones in this sample may be carry-over from other donors' samples. Each CDR3 is given with its conserved first and last residue. The D gene is left open where the match is weak. Clone size is not always given. Where it is, it says once, few, many or a class for expanded clones.

j_gene | d_gene | v_gene | abundance | CDR3nt | CDR3aa
TRBJ2-5 | . | TRBV9 | few | TGTGCCAGCAGCGGGGGCAGGGCGAAAGAGACCCAGTACTTC | CASSGGRAKETQYF
TRBJ1-1 | . | TRBV19 | . | TGTGCCAGTAGTATAAGCTCCACTGAAGCTTTCTTT | CASSISSTEAFF
TRBJ1-3 | . | TRBV11-2 | . | TGTGCCAGCAGCTTAGATCGGGGCAGGGCTGGAAACACCATATATTTT | CASSLDRGRAGNTIYF
TRBJ2-1 | TRBD1 | TRBV6-6 | . | TGTGCCAGCAGTATATCCGGACAGGGATCGGGTGAGCAGTTCTTC | CASSISGQGSGEQFF
TRBJ1-1 | TRBD1 | TRBV7-3 | . | TGTGCCAGCAGCCAGGGGGGAACTGAAGCTTTCTTT | CASSQGGTEAFF
TRBJ2-6 | . | TRBV6-1 | . | TGTGCCAGCAGTGAAAAGGAAACTGGGGCCAACGTCCTGACTTTC | CASSEKETGANVLTF
TRBJ1-1 | . | TRBV29-1 | many | TGCAGCGTTGAAGACCCGGGACAAGAGAACACTGAAGCTTTCTTT | CSVEDPGQENTEAFF
TRBJ2-2 | . | TRBV7-2 | once | TGTGCCAGCAGCTTATTCGGATTGATCTCGAGGGGGGAGCTGTTTTTT | CASSLFGLISRGELFF
TRBJ1-5 | . | TRBV28 | . | TGTGCCACCGACCCCCTCCCCCCCATCCGGGGCCCGAAAGGGAATCAGCCCCAGCATTTT | CATDPLPPIRGPKGNQPQHF
TRBJ2-5 | TRBD1 | TRBV9 | . | TGTGCCAGCAGCGTAAACCAGGGGGCAGAAGAGACCCAGTACTTC | CASSVNQGAEETQYF
TRBJ1-5 | . | TRBV18 | . | TGTGCCAGCTCACCGGTGGGTAGGGGAGGTCTTCATCCGCCCCAGCATTTT | CASSPVGRGGLHPPQHF
TRBJ2-7 | TRBD2 | TRBV7-6 | . | TGTGCCAGCAGCCCAGGGGTGGGACTAGCCTCCTACGAGCAGTACTTC | CASSPGVGLASYEQYF
TRBJ1-2 | . | TRBV5-8 | . | TGTGCCAGCAGCTTCAGCTCCGGGGTTCTCAACTATGGCTACACCTTC | CASSFSSGVLNYGYTF
TRBJ2-7 | . | TRBV20-1 | few | TGCAGTGCGCCGGGTAACGAGCAGTACTTC | CSAPGNEQYF
TRBJ2-7 | TRBD2 | TRBV5-1 | . | TGCGCCAGCAGAGCCGGGACTAGCGGAACCTACGAGCAGTACTTC | CASRAGTSGTYEQYF
TRBJ2-3 | . | TRBV5-1 | . | TGTGCCAGCAGCTTGCGCGGGACAGATACGCAGTATTTT | CASSLRGTDTQYF
TRBJ1-2 | . | TRBV2 | . | TGTGCCAGCGGCGGGGGAGACCTAGGCGGGTACGGCTACACCTTC | CASGGGDLGGYGYTF
TRBJ1-5 | . | TRBV2 | . | TGTGCCAGCAGTGGGGGCAGAGATCAGCCCCAGCATTTT | CASSGGRDQPQHF
TRBJ1-1 | . | TRBV2 | few | TGTGCCAGCAGTGTCAACACTGAAGCTTTCTTT | CASSVNTEAFF
TRBJ1-1 | TRBD1 | TRBV7-2 | few | TGTGCCAGCAGCCCCTATGGAGGACAGGGTGGGATGAACACTGAAGCTTTCTTT | CASSPYGGQGGMNTEAFF
TRBJ1-4 | TRBD1 | TRBV2 | . | TGTGCCAGCAGAATATCCCGTCGACAGGGAAGTGAAAAACTGTTTTTT | CASRISRRQGSEKLFF
TRBJ2-5 | . | TRBV25-1 | once | TGTGCCAGCAGTGACTCAGCCAGAACCCAGTACTTC | CASSDSARTQYF
TRBJ2-7 | TRBD1 | TRBV5-1 | few | TGCGCCAGCAGCTCAGCACAGGGGGGCGAGCAGTACTTC | CASSSAQGGEQYF
TRBJ2-3 | TRBD2 | TRBV19 | few | TGTGCCAGTAGTATCTTAGCGGGAGCGAAAGATACGCAGTATTTT | CASSILAGAKDTQYF
TRBJ2-5 | . | TRBV30 | . | TGTGCTTGTGGAGCCCGGGGAGAGACCCAGTACTTC | CACGARGETQYF
TRBJ2-5 | TRBD2 | TRBV4-2 | . | TGTGCCAGCAGCCAAGGGCAGGGCGGGGGCCAAGAGACCCAGTACTTC | CASSQGQGGGQETQYF
TRBJ2-7 | TRBD1 | TRBV9 | . | TGTGCCAGCAGCACGGGACAGGGGGCTTACGAGCAGTACTTC | CASSTGQGAYEQYF
TRBJ1-1 | . | TRBV29-1 | . | TGCAGCGTCGAGGGGCAATACACTGAAGCTTTCTTT | CSVEGQYTEAFF
TRBJ1-1 | . | TRBV28 | . | TGTGCCAGCAGTGTTCTTAACACTGAAGCTTTCTTT | CASSVLNTEAFF
TRBJ2-7 | . | TRBV5-1 | . | TGCGCCAGCAGCTTACGAGAAGAGCAGTACTTC | CASSLREEQYF
TRBJ2-7 | TRBD2 | TRBV5-4 | . | TGTGCCAGCAGCTCCTATACTAGCGGACGCTCCTACGAGCAGTACTTC | CASSSYTSGRSYEQYF
TRBJ2-7 | TRBD2 | TRBV2 | few | TGTGCCAGCAGTGATGAGTGGGCTAGCGGGAGCTACGAGCAGTACTTC | CASSDEWASGSYEQYF
TRBJ2-1 | TRBD1 | TRBV5-1 | . | TGCGCCAGCAGCTTAAGGCCGGGACAGAATGAGCAGTTCTTC | CASSLRPGQNEQFF
TRBJ2-3 | TRBD2 | TRBV9 | . | TGTGCCAGCAGCGTAGGGGCGGGGGGCACAGATACGCAGTATTTT | CASSVGAGGTDTQYF
TRBJ2-1 | . | TRBV5-6 | once | TGTGCCAGCAGCCAAAGGACCCGGGATGAGCAGTTCTTC | CASSQRTRDEQFF
TRBJ1-3 | . | TRBV6-5 | . | TGTGCCAGCAGTCCTCGTGGAAACACCATATATTTT | CASSPRGNTIYF
TRBJ2-3 | TRBD2 | TRBV4-2 | . | TGTGCCAGCAGCCAAGCCAGCGGGAGTACAGATACGCAGTATTTT | CASSQASGSTDTQYF
TRBJ1-3 | . | TRBV6-1 | once | TGTGCCAGCAGCGAGAACAGGGAATCTGGAAACACCATATATTTT | CASSENRESGNTIYF
TRBJ2-3 | . | TRBV7-9 | . | TGTGCCAGCAGCTTAGGGTTTGGCAGGAGCACAGATACGCAGTATTTT | CASSLGFGRSTDTQYF
TRBJ2-1 | TRBD2 | TRBV7-6 | . | TGTGCCAGCAGCTTAGCCATAGCGGGAGGGTACAATGAGCAGTTCTTC | CASSLAIAGGYNEQFF
TRBJ2-3 | TRBD2 | TRBV7-2 | once | TGTGCCAGCAGCATACGACTAGCAGGGGATACGCAGTATTTT | CASSIRLAGDTQYF
TRBJ2-3 | . | TRBV5-8 | . | TGTGCCAGCAGCGGCGCCAACTTCGCAGTCGTTACAGATACGCAGTATTTT | CASSGANFAVVTDTQYF
TRBJ2-6 | TRBD2 | TRBV6-1 | . | TGTGCCAGCAGATGGGGGGGGTCTGGGGCCAACGTCCTGACTTTC | CASRWGGSGANVLTF
TRBJ1-1 | TRBD1 | TRBV19 | . | TGTGCCAGTAGTATTTGGGACAGGGGGCGAGATACTGAAGCTTTCTTT | CASSIWDRGRDTEAFF
TRBJ2-7 | . | TRBV9 | . | TGTGCCAGCAGCGTAGAAGAGGGAACCTACGAGCAGTACTTC | CASSVEEGTYEQYF
TRBJ1-1 | TRBD1 | TRBV30 | . | TGTGCCTGTAACAGGGGCACTGAAGCTTTCTTT | CACNRGTEAFF
TRBJ2-5 | TRBD2 | TRBV18 | . | TGTGCCAGCTCACCCACGGGGGGAATCGAGACCCAGTACTTC | CASSPTGGIETQYF
TRBJ2-7 | . | TRBV7-9 | . | TGTGCCAGCAGCTTAGCCCAGGGACGTACGGGAACCTACGAGCAGTACTTC | CASSLAQGRTGTYEQYF
TRBJ1-6 | . | TRBV10-3 | . | TGTGCCATCAGTGAAGTGAGGAGCTTAAATTCACCCCTCCACTTT | CAISEVRSLNSPLHF
TRBJ1-1 | . | TRBV7-2 | . | TGTGCCAGCAGCTCAATGGTAATCGAGAACACTGAAGCTTTCTTT | CASSSMVIENTEAFF
TRBJ2-2 | . | TRBV5-6 | . | TGTGCCAGCAGCCGGGGACGAGCCGGGGAGCTGTTTTTT | CASSRGRAGELFF
TRBJ2-1 | . | TRBV18 | . | TGTGCCAGCTCACTAGCAGAGAATGAGCAGTTCTTC | CASSLAENEQFF
TRBJ1-4 | . | TRBV28 | . | TGTGCCAGCCGTTTACAAAGTGAAAAACTGTTTTTT | CASRLQSEKLFF
TRBJ2-1 | TRBD2 | TRBV15 | once | TGTGCCACCAGCAGGTTAACTAGCGGGGACTCCTACAATGAGCAGTTCTTC | CATSRLTSGDSYNEQFF